This T cell receptor beta chain originates from a study of T cells in Graves' hyperthyroidism and ophthalmopathy. Points from the study as a whole: Appearing also in blood were most of the thyroid clonotypes expanded above 0.001. Ophthalmopathy was predicted by the model a median of approximately 6 months ahead of onset.

The CDR3 regions of TCR beta were amplified from RNA transcripts. TCR CDR3 underwent first-round RT-PCR with the HTBI primer set. TCRdb re-called the multiplex PCR reads with MiXCR, one entry per CDR3 protein. The profile shows about 320,000 distinct CDR3 sequences, 15% to 20% of them singletons. This clonotype was counted at least ten times. The antigen remains unidentified. The CDR3 has 14 amino acids. Germline V lookup: CDR1 SGHRS, CDR2 YFSETQ. Trimming removed 2 bases at V and 6 bases at J, with 13 bases between. The chain recombines TRBV5-1 with TRBJ2-3; D call uncertain. The TCR was taken from a man aged 30 to 39 with Graves' hyperthyroidism. The sequenced sample was blood. CDR3 nucleotides: TGCGCCAGCAGCTTCCGGCGACCTTCGGATACGCAGTATTTT. Its protein is CASSFRRPSDTQYF.